The source of this TCR beta chain is a study of cytotoxic CD8 clonotypes in ibrutinib-treated CLL. Study-wide context: The sample average was approximately 250,000 productive templates and 90,000 to 95,000 productive rearrangements. Findings and caveats of the study: Sustained-remission patients were sampled at different times than progressing patients were. Clonality was higher at baseline than in age-matched healthy donors and tracked circulating CD8+ T-cell counts.

The CDR3 runs to 15 residues. The germline V gene has CDR1 SGHNT and CDR2 YENEEA. The V gene lost 6 bases and the J gene lost 2 bases, with 16 bases spanning the gap. Sequencing was performed with immunoSEQ multiplex PCR; in TCRdb, only in-frame clones are kept and a portion is missing. The sample gives about 160,000 clones, roughly 80% of which show up once; 4.6% is in the top ten. With respect to this clone: Its antigen is unknown.

V gene TRBV11-3 combines with J gene TRBJ1-2; a possible D gene is TRBD1 (5 bases). Sequences were derived from PBMCs, sampled after 24 months of ibrutinib treatment. The source is a human donor with chronic lymphocytic leukemia. This chain's CDR3 is CASSLPDILNYGYTF. The CDR3 nucleotides read TGTGCCAGCAGTTTACCGGACATCTTAAACTATGGCTACACCTTC.